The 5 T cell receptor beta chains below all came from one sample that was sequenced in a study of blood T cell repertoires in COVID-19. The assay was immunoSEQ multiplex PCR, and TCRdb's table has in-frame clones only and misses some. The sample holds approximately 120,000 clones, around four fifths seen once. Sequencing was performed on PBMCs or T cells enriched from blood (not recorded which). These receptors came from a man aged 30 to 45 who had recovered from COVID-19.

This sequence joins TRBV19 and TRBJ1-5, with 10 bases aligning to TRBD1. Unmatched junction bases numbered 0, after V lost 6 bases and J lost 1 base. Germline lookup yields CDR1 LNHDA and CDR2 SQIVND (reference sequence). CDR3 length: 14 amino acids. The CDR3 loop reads CASRDRGSNQPQHF. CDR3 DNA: TGTGCCAGTAGGGACAGGGGGAGCAATCAGCCCCAGCATTTT.

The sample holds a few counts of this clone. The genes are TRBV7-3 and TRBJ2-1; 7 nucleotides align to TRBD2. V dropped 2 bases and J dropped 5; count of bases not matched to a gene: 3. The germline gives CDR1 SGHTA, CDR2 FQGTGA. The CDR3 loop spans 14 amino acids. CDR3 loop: CASSLSGTNNEQFF. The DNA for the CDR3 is TGTGCCAGCAGCTTATCGGGGACTAACAATGAGCAGTTCTTC.

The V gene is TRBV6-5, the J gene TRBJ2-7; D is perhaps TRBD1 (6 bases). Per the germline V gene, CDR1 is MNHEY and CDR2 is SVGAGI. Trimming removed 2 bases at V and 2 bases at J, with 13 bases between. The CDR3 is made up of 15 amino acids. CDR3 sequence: CASSYDRTETYEQYF. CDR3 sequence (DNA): TGTGCCAGCAGTTACGATAGGACAGAGACCTACGAGCAGTACTTC.

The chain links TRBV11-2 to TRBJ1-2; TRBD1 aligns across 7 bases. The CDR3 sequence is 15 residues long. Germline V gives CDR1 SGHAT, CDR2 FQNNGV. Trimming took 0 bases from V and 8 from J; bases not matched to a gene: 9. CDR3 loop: CASSLDRGTVRGYTF. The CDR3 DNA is TGTGCCAGCAGCTTAGATCGTGGGACAGTGAGAGGCTACACCTTC.

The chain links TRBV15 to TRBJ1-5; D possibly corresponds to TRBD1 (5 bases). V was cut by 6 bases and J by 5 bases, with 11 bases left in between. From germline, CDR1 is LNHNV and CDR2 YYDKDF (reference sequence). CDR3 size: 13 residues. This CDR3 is CATSWGLDQPQHF. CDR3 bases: TGTGCCACCAGTTGGGGCTTAGATCAGCCCCAGCATTTT.